Given below is one T cell receptor beta chain in context. Its antigen is as yet unknown. The DNA ends 3 residues before the CDR3 does, and the rest of the CDR3 is filled in from the germline J gene. Some clones are missing from TCRdb's copy, which holds only in-frame ones; the method was immunoSEQ multiplex PCR. This repertoire includes more than 40,000 clones. The entry originates in a study of T cells in women clearing cervical HPV infection. Study conclusions and caveats: TRBV6-7 abundance was lower in cases than controls (approximately 0.1% versus 0.17%).

MY09/MY11 PCR detected cervical HPV DNA; dot-blot assigned genotypes. The CDR3 length is 14 residues. V dropped 3 bases and J dropped 0 bases, with 8 bases sitting between them. CDR1 ENHRY and CDR2 SYGVKD come from the germline V gene. This receptor was identified in a woman between 18 and 70 years old with a cervical HPV16 infection that either progressed to CIN3+ or cleared (not recorded which). The chain carries TRBV10-3 and TRBJ1-1, with D perhaps TRBD1 (6 bases). Sequencing used blood buffy coat. The CDR3 loop is CAISDGQMNTEAFF. CDR3 bases read: TGTGCCATCAGTGATGGACAGATGAACACTGAA.